This T cell receptor beta chain was identified in a study of blood T cell repertoires in COVID-19. Study summary: Samples representing acute and convalescent COVID-19 were sourced from the United States, Italy and Spain.

TCRdb keeps only in-frame clones here, not all; method: immunoSEQ multiplex PCR. In the table there are 200,000 to 300,000 clones, 83% of which are singletons. Material for sequencing was peripheral blood. This TCR was recovered from a human donor in a cohort sampled during active COVID-19.

Here the CDR3 DNA reads TGCGCCAGCAGTGGAGGATTAGGAAACACCATATATTTT. Its protein product is CASSGGLGNTIYF. The chain has TRBV10-1 and TRBJ1-3; D unclear. The CDR3 extends over 13 amino acids. Germline V gene lookup returns CDR1 WNHNN and CDR2 SYGVQD (reference sequence). Trimming took off 4 bases at V and 4 bases at J, with 8 bases between the two ends.